The clone carrying this T cell receptor beta chain was seen more than once but under ten times. Its antigen is unidentified. Through a sample-barcoded 5' primer and a J-beta primer mix, a second PCR was run for roughly 6 to 11 cycles. TCRdb analysed the 5' RACE reads with MiXCR anew, one entry per CDR3 protein. The repertoire holds 550,000 to 750,000 distinct CDR3 sequences, around 21% seen once, with 3.5% to 4% in the top ten. Per the germline V gene, CDR1 is MNHEY and CDR2 is SMNVEV (reference sequence). The CDR3 covers 14 residues. The data derive from a study of blood T cells in healthy people across ages. Across the whole study: Template switching retrieved approximately one barcoded beta molecule for each two T cells. Whole-study results and caveats: TCR beta diversity per million T cells fell roughly linearly with age.

Every donor provided around 9.3 milliliters of peripheral blood. The TCR comes from a man in his 70s in good health. J is TRBJ2-5 and V is TRBV27, with D tentatively TRBD1 (6 bases). Gene TRBJ2-7 matches the end of the DNA better, so the J call may be wrong. Sequenced: blood. The CDR3: CASSARQGYYEQYF. The CDR3 bases are TGTGCCAGCAGTGCGCGCCAGGGGTACTACGAGCAGTACTTC.